The 11 T cell receptor beta chains listed next were all sequenced from one sample in a study of T-cell reconstitution after alpha-beta-depleted transplantation in children (dated by TCRdb to about 2016). This specimen's treatment or condition label, per the study, means: allogeneic hematopoietic cell transplantation with graft depleted of TCRalphabeta T cells and CD19 B cells. Libraries were prepared through PCR. The reads were generated on an Illumina HiSeq 2500. To normalize quantification of the TCRbeta repertoire, the TCR libraries were built with molecular barcoding that relied on unique molecular identifiers. TCRdb reprocessed the public reads (quality trimming at Q25 with fastp, clone calling with MiXCR) and kept in-frame beta chains. A single entry per CDR3 protein holds the most common genes and DNA from its merged rows. Here the sample has about 110,000 distinct CDR3 sequences; around a tenth occur a single time. The ten largest clonotypes hold 30% to 35% of the sample.

Material: PBMCs, obtained before TCRalphabeta/CD19-depleted stem cell transplant. These receptors were collected from a boy between 2 and 10 years old with acute lymphoblastic leukemia, due to receive a stem cell transplant.

J is TRBJ2-5 and V is TRBV12-3 or TRBV12-4, with 9 positions matching TRBD2. V dropped 6 bases and J dropped 4; count of bases not matched to a gene: 15. This CDR3 region has 17 residues. This CDR3 reads CASSSRGGGGPLETQYF. Here the CDR3 DNA reads TGTGCCAGCAGCTCCCGCGGGGGGGGAGGGCCCTTAGAGACCCAGTACTTC.

This clonotype occurred many times. The V and J genes are TRBV4-2 and TRBJ2-7, with D maybe TRBD2 (5 bases). Germline lookup yields CDR1 LGHNA and CDR2 YNFKEQ. The CDR3 spans 13 residues. V gave up 8 bases and J gave up 2 bases, with 13 bases separating them. The CDR3 DNA sequence: TGTGCCAGCGCAGAGGGCCCACCCTACGAGCAGTACTTC. Its protein product is CASAEGPPYEQYF.

This clonotype occurred many times. The genes are TRBV12-3 or TRBV12-4 and TRBJ2-3, with 9 nucleotides matching TRBD2. V shed 1 base and J 6 bases; nucleotides not matched to a gene: 5. The CDR3 covers 15 residues. In DNA, the CDR3 is TGTGCCAGCAGTTTAGTAGCGGGAGTGGGGGATACGCAGTATTTT. It yields the protein CASSLVAGVGDTQYF.

This clonotype has ten or more counts. V usage is TRBV14 and J usage is TRBJ1-1, with TRBD1 identical over 7 bases. Germline loops: CDR1 SGHDN, CDR2 FVKESK. The V segment lost 4 bases and the J segment 8 bases; nucleotides outside the gene matches: 13. CDR3 size: 15 residues. This chain's CDR3 is CASSPLRGAYGEAFF. The CDR3 nucleotides are TGTGCCAGCAGCCCCCTCAGGGGGGCCTACGGGGAAGCTTTCTTT.

This clonotype was counted at least ten times. The chain is built from TRBV7-9 and TRBJ2-7, with a tentative D call TRBD1 (6 bases). This CDR3 is built from 13 residues. The germline V gene encodes CDR1 SEHNR and CDR2 FQNEAQ (reference sequence). V lost 8 bases, J lost 2 bases, and 13 bases lay in between. This CDR3 reads CASAGDYPYEQYF. Here the CDR3 DNA reads TGTGCCAGCGCAGGGGATTACCCCTACGAGCAGTACTTC.

This clonotype showed up many times. The chain combines TRBV27 with TRBJ2-7; D remains ambiguous. Germline CDR1 MNHEY, CDR2 SMNVEV (reference sequence). V was shortened by 5 bases and J by 0 bases, with 8 bases between the two germline ends. The CDR3 has 13 residues. The CDR3 bases are TGTGCCAGCAGTCCCCGGAGCTCCTACGAGCAGTACTTC. This codes for CASSPRSSYEQYF.

This clonotype has a count of ten or more. The chain joins TRBV5-1 to TRBJ2-3; D gene unclear. CDR1 and CDR2 (germline): SGHRS, YFSETQ. The CDR3 consists of 14 residues. Trimming took 0 bases from V and 1 from J, leaving 6 bases between them. This chain's CDR3 is CASSLAVRTDTQYF. The CDR3 bases are TGCGCCAGCAGCTTGGCCGTCCGCACAGATACGCAGTATTTT.

The rearrangement links TRBV5-1 to TRBJ2-3; 12 bases match TRBD2. V shed 3 bases, J shed 2 bases, and the junction held 4 bases outside the gene matches. This CDR3 spans 16 amino acids. In germline, CDR1 is SGHRS, CDR2 YFSETQ. In nucleotides, the CDR3 is TGCGCCAGCAGCTCTCTAGCGGGAGGGACCACAGATACGCAGTATTTT. Protein sequence: CASSSLAGGTTDTQYF.

This clonotype was observed at least ten times. The CDR3 DNA reads as TGTGCCAGCAGAGCCGACGGCACAGATACGCAGTATTTT. This encodes CASRADGTDTQYF. This chain uses TRBV12-3 or TRBV12-4 with TRBJ2-3, with D hard to call. The ends were cut back, 6 bases at V and 1 base at J, with 8 bases in the middle. The CDR3 is 13 amino acids.

This sequence joins TRBV19 and TRBJ2-5; the match to TRBD1 covers 9 bases. This CDR3 is 19 amino acids long. Germline V gene lookup returns CDR1 LNHDA and CDR2 SQIVND (reference sequence). V shed 6 bases, J shed 1 base, and the junction held 18 bases outside the gene matches. DNA of the CDR3: TGTGCCAGTAGCCGACAGGGGGGCCAGCGCCGATCCCCCCAAGAGACCCAGTACTTC. Its protein is CASSRQGGQRRSPQETQYF.

This clonotype was counted between two and nine times. The rearrangement joins TRBV7-8 to TRBJ2-1; tentative D call: TRBD1 (6 bases). Trimming took 1 base from V and 8 from J, leaving 12 bases between them. CDR3 length: 14 amino acids. Germline CDR1 reads SGHVS; CDR2 reads FQNEAQ. The CDR3 coding sequence is TGTGCCAGCAGCTTAGGGCTAGCAGGGGATGAGCAGTTCTTC. Translation: CASSLGLAGDEQFF.